This TCR beta chain was retrieved from a study of chemoradiotherapy in HPV16-positive cancers (dated by TCRdb to between 2021 and 2023). About the study as a whole: Candidate HPV-specific T-cell clones and common TCR motifs were defined through functional T-cell assays on cells from two HPV16-positive patients. The candidate HPV-specific TCRs and motifs were subsequently tracked in TCR repertoires obtained from roughly 90 patients with HPV-related cancers. The study set out to ask whether T-cell immunity against the HPV oncoproteins E6 and E7 changes over the course of chemoradiotherapy and whether that immunity affects survival. Beyond this particular receptor, the publication reports: Only two HPV16-positive patients were used to derive the functional definition of HPV-specific T cells, and the survival association was reported for HPV16-positive patients. In HPV16-positive patients, expansion of HPV-responsive T cells during chemoradiotherapy was associated with improved recurrence-free survival. Expansion of candidate HPV-specific clones and E7-related TCR motifs was observed in the tumor microenvironment during treatment, whereas no such expansion was observed for non-HPV-specific T cells.

In regard to this clone: This clone's antigen is unknown. Nothing much larger sits one base from this clone, and base qualities are not available.

Repertoires were sampled repeatedly over the course of chemoradiotherapy so that clonal expansion in the tumor microenvironment could be followed. Deletion took 0 bases off V and 2 bases off J, with a span of 12 bases between the germline ends. CDR1 SQVTM and CDR2 ANQGSEA were looked up in the germline V gene. Including the terminal cysteine and phenylalanine, the CDR3 comprises 15 residues. Here the CDR3 DNA is all that survives: 45 bases in frame from base 1. Receptor libraries were prepared by the immunoSEQ multiplex PCR assay. Drawn from immuneACCESS, this table holds only the in-frame rearrangements with V and J called that TCRdb kept. Clones are partly lost; checked studies trace under half to an unresolved V gene and leave the rest unexplained. Present in this sample are some 6,600 clones, less than 85% of which were seen just once. The ten largest clones add up to under 9.5% of the sample.

The receptor comes from a human donor with HPV-associated anogenital cancer. Sequenced material: tumor tissue, taken from a patient who underwent chemoradiotherapy. The chain couples TRBV29-1 to TRBJ2-3, and the D gene may be TRBD2, 7 bases matching. The DNA sequence is as follows: TGCAGCGTTGAAGATCGGGGGGCCGCCACAGATACGCAGTATTTT. This is translated as CSVEDRGAATDTQYF.